These T cell receptor beta chains were read from a single sample in a study of T cells in Graves' hyperthyroidism and ophthalmopathy. One entry per CDR3 protein results from TCRdb running MiXCR on the multiplex PCR reads. This table has a few hundred thousand distinct CDR3 sequences, over 20% appearing once. The sample taken for sequencing was blood. The receptor source for this set is a woman in her forties or fifties with Graves' hyperthyroidism. Each CDR3 is given with its conserved first and last residue. The D gene is left open where the match is weak. Not all rows give a size; the values are once, few, many and, for expanded clones, a class.

j_call d_call clone_size v_call cdr3_aa cdr3_nt
TRBJ1-3 NA few TRBV6-1 CASTSGNTIYF TGTGCCAGCACCTCTGGAAACACCATATATTTT
TRBJ2-1 TRBD2 NA TRBV12-5 CASAPGLAEQLWDNEQLF TGTGCTAGTGCACCGGGACTAGCGGAACAATTATGGGACAATGAGCAGCTCTTC
TRBJ1-6 NA many TRBV7-9 CASSLAQNSPLHF TGTGCCAGCAGCTTAGCTCAAAATTCACCCCTCCACTTT
TRBJ2-1 TRBD1 many TRBV12-3/TRBV12-4 CASSGTGRIEQFF TGTGCCAGCAGTGGGACAGGGAGAATCGAGCAGTTCTTC
TRBJ2-7 TRBD2 NA TRBV3-1 CASSRSGSVIEQYF TGTGCCAGCAGCCGTAGCGGGAGTGTGATCGAGCAGTACTTC
TRBJ2-7 NA many TRBV7-9 CASSPLFYEQYF TGTGCCAGCAGCCCTCTTTTTTACGAGCAGTACTTC
TRBJ1-2 NA many TRBV5-1 CASSLDGTLYGYTF TGCGCCAGCAGCTTGGACGGAACCCTCTATGGCTACACCTTC
TRBJ2-3 TRBD2 few TRBV19 CASSVGTSDTQYF TGTGCCAGTAGTGTCGGGACTAGCGATACGCAGTATTTT
TRBJ1-5 TRBD1 few TRBV19 CASSIWGDRAHQPQHF TGTGCCAGTAGTATTTGGGGGGACAGGGCGCATCAGCCCCAGCATTTT
TRBJ2-7 NA many TRBV5-1 CASSSQTLGGTATYEQYF TGCGCCAGCAGCTCCCAGACCTTAGGGGGGACAGCTACCTACGAGCAGTACTTC
TRBJ2-5 NA many TRBV12-3/TRBV12-4 CASSLGGLVTQYF TGTGCCAGCAGTTTAGGGGGCTTGGTGACCCAGTACTTC
TRBJ1-2 NA many TRBV10-3 CAISETNYGYTF TGTGCCATCAGTGAAACAAACTATGGCTACACCTTC
TRBJ2-1 NA few TRBV4-1 CASSQDLGTQFF TGCGCCAGCAGCCAAGACCTTGGGACGCAGTTCTTC
TRBJ2-7 TRBD2 NA TRBV3-1 CASSQGGLASSYEQYF TGTGCCAGCAGCCAAGGTGGACTAGCGTCCTCCTACGAGCAGTACTTC
TRBJ2-7 TRBD1 many TRBV6-1 CASSEWDSPYEQYF TGTGCCAGCAGTGAATGGGACAGCCCCTACGAGCAGTACTTC
TRBJ1-1 NA many TRBV28 CASSRRGEAFF TGTGCCAGCAGTCGAAGGGGAGAAGCTTTCTTT
TRBJ2-1 TRBD1 few TRBV19 CASSRLGTGRDNEQFF TGTGCCAGTAGTAGACTTGGGACAGGGCGCGACAATGAGCAGTTCTTC
TRBJ2-5 NA NA TRBV2 CASSRTEEETQYF TGTGCCAGCAGTCGGACGGAGGAAGAGACCCAGTACTTC
TRBJ2-7 TRBD2 many TRBV25-1 CASELAGSSYEQYF TGTGCCAGTGAACTAGCGGGTAGCTCCTACGAGCAGTACTTC
TRBJ1-4 NA many TRBV19 CASQDVPATNEKLFF TGTGCCAGCCAAGATGTCCCCGCAACTAATGAAAAACTGTTTTTT
TRBJ2-1 TRBD2 many TRBV12-3/TRBV12-4 CASSFIGSGVYNEQFF TGTGCCAGCAGTTTTATAGGTAGCGGGGTGTACAATGAGCAGTTCTTC
TRBJ1-1 NA few TRBV19 CASNRTGLDTEAFF TGTGCCAGTAACCGAACAGGGTTAGACACTGAAGCTTTCTTT
TRBJ2-3 NA many TRBV7-8 CASSLGTSRPPDTQYF TGTGCCAGCAGCTTAGGTACTAGCCGCCCGCCAGATACGCAGTATTTT
TRBJ1-5 NA many TRBV28 CASSSYQPQHF TGTGCCAGCAGTTCCTATCAGCCCCAGCATTTT
TRBJ1-5 NA many TRBV28 CASSLIGSSQPQHF TGTGCCAGCAGTTTAATAGGGTCGAGTCAGCCCCAGCATTTT
TRBJ2-1 TRBD2 many TRBV19 CASSLLAGWNNEQFF TGTGCCAGTAGTTTACTAGCGGGTTGGAACAATGAGCAGTTCTTC
TRBJ2-2 TRBD1 few TRBV5-1 CASSSQGSPGELFF TGCGCCAGCAGCTCACAGGGGTCACCCGGGGAGCTGTTTTTT
TRBJ1-1 NA few TRBV4-2 CASSHPPGRVEETEAFF TGTGCCAGCAGCCATCCCCCGGGTAGGGTGGAAGAGACTGAAGCTTTCTTT
TRBJ2-1 TRBD2 NA TRBV27 CASSLKLAGGPRPYNEQFF TGTGCCAGCAGTTTGAAACTAGCGGGGGGGCCTAGACCCTACAATGAGCAGTTCTTC
TRBJ1-1 NA many TRBV12-3/TRBV12-4 CASSFRLNTEAFF TGTGCCAGCAGTTTTAGGTTGAACACTGAAGCTTTCTTT
TRBJ2-3 NA many TRBV28 CASSQETDTQYF TGTGCCAGCAGCCAAGAAACAGATACGCAGTATTTT
TRBJ2-3 TRBD2 few TRBV27 CASSFRWREGTDTQYF TGTGCCAGCAGTTTCCGTTGGCGGGAGGGAACAGATACGCAGTATTTT
TRBJ2-3 NA NA TRBV5-4 CASRVRTGTSTDTQYF TGTGCCAGCAGAGTCCGGACTGGTACTAGCACAGATACGCAGTATTTT
TRBJ1-4 NA many TRBV28 CASSLLTNEKLFF TGTGCCAGCAGTTTACTCACAAATGAAAAACTGTTTTTT
TRBJ1-1 NA many TRBV5-1 CASSFRPGIDNMMNTEAFF TGCGCCAGCAGCTTTCGACCGGGGATTGATAATATGATGAACACTGAAGCTTTCTTT
TRBJ2-3 TRBD2 few TRBV29-1 CSVEARGTDTQYF TGCAGCGTTGAGGCGCGGGGGACAGATACGCAGTATTTT
TRBJ2-7 TRBD1 few TRBV27 CASKPGQGIIYEQYF TGTGCCAGCAAGCCGGGACAGGGAATCATATACGAGCAGTACTTC
TRBJ2-1 TRBD2 NA TRBV7-3 CASSSPGTSGYNEQFF TGTGCCAGCAGTTCGCCGGGGACTAGCGGCTACAATGAGCAGTTCTTC
TRBJ2-7 NA NA TRBV5-8 CASSLWLVSKYEQYF TGTGCCAGCAGCTTGTGGCTGGTTTCTAAATACGAACAGTACTTC
TRBJ1-4 NA NA TRBV7-9 CASSSIRRQDSTNEKLFF TGTGCCAGCAGCTCCATTAGACGACAGGATTCAACTAATGAAAAACTGTTTTTT
TRBJ2-1 NA few TRBV12-3/TRBV12-4 CASKENRDFKYNEQFF TGTGCCAGCAAAGAAAACCGGGACTTCAAGTACAATGAGCAGTTCTTC
TRBJ1-3 TRBD1 many TRBV5-6 CASSGMGQVFGNTIYF TGTGCCAGCAGCGGAATGGGACAGGTCTTTGGAAACACCATATATTTT
TRBJ2-2 NA many TRBV7-3 CASSLTVRGAGELFF TGTGCCAGCAGCTTAACGGTCAGGGGTGCCGGGGAGCTGTTTTTT